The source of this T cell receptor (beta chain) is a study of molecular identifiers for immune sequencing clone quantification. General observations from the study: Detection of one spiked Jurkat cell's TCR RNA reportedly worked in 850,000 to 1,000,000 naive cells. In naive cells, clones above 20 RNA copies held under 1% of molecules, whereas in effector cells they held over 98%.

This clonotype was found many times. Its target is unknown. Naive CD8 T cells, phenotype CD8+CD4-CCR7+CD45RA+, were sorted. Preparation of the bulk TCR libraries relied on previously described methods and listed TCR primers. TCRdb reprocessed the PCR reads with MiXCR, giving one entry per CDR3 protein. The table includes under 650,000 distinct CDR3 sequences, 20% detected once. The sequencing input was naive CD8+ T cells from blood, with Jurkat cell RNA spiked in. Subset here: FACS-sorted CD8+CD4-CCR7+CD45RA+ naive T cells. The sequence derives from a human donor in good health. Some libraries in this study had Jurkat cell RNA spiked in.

Here the CDR3 reads CSVEDLGGRPRREKLFF. The CDR3 DNA follows: TGCAGCGTTGAAGATTTGGGAGGACGCCCCAGAAGGGAAAAACTGTTTTTT. J is TRBJ1-4 and V is TRBV29-1; unclear D gene. V was pared by 0 bases and J by 8 bases, with 22 bases between. The CDR3 totals 17 residues. Germline V gene sequence: CDR1 SQVTM, CDR2 ANQGSEA.